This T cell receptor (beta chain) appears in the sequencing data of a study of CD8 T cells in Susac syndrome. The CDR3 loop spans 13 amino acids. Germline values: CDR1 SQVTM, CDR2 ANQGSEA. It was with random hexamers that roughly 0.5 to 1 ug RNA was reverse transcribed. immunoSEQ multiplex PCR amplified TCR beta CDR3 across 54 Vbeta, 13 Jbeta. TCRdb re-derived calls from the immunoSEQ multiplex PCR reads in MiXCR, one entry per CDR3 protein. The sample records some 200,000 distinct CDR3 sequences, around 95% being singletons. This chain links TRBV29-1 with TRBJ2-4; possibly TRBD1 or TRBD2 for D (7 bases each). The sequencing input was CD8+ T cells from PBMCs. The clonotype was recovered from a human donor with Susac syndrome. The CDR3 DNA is TGCAGTGGGGGGGGGACAGCAAAAAACATTCAGTACTTC. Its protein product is CSGGGTAKNIQYF.